Shown below are 15 T cell receptor beta chains from a single sample sequenced in a study of cytotoxic CD8 clonotypes in ibrutinib-treated CLL. Sequenced by immunoSEQ multiplex PCR; TCRdb stores in-frame clones only, minus some. Here the sample spans some 200,000 clones, 79% being singletons. Here the sequenced sample was PBMCs, taken after 12 months of ibrutinib treatment. These receptors originate from a human donor with chronic lymphocytic leukemia.

Points on this clone: One base away lies a much larger clone, so this may be a sequencing read error. The chain couples TRBV6-5 to TRBJ2-2; a weak D match, TRBD1 (5 bases). CDR3 size: 13 residues. V lost 5 bases to trimming and J lost 1 base, with 5 bases between them. Germline CDR1 reads MNHEY; CDR2 reads SVGAGI. CDR3 bases: TGTGCCAGCAGTACAGGGAACACCGGGGAGCTGTTTTTT. Protein sequence: CASSTGNTGELFF.

V is TRBV11-3 and J is TRBJ2-1, with TRBD2 as a possible D gene (5 bases). With 2 bases removed from V and 0 bases from J, the gap between germline ends came to 8 bases. CDR1 and CDR2 from the germline V gene are SGHNT and YENEEA. This CDR3 contains 15 residues. The chain's CDR3 is CASSLFSGSYNEQFF. The CDR3 DNA is TGTGCCAGCAGCTTATTCAGCGGCTCCTACAATGAGCAGTTCTTC. The full variable domain, its missing parts supplied by reference TRBV11-3 and TRBJ2-1, is EAGVVQSPRYKIIEKKQPVAFWCNPISGHNTLYWYLQNLGQGPELLIRYENEEAVDDSQLPKDRFSAERLKGVDSTLKIQPAELGDSAVYLCASSLFSGSYNEQFFGPGTRLTVL.

The chain has TRBV18 and TRBJ1-5; TRBD1 agrees at 9 bases. Trimming at V came to 3 bases and at J to 2 bases, leaving 8 bases not matched to a gene. From germline, CDR1 is KGHSH and CDR2 LQKENI. The CDR3 totals 17 residues. Here the CDR3 DNA reads TGTGCCAGCTCACCGACTTCTACAGGGGGCGGCAATCAGCCCCAGCATTTT. Its protein is CASSPTSTGGGNQPQHF.

This sequence joins TRBV15 and TRBJ2-3; no clear D gene. Germline V gives CDR1 LNHNV, CDR2 YYDKDF (reference sequence). The ends were cut back, 6 bases at V and 1 base at J, with 8 bases in the middle. The CDR3 spans 13 residues. This chain's CDR3 is CATRGYGTDTQYF. The CDR3 region has the DNA TGTGCCACCAGGGGGTACGGCACAGATACGCAGTATTTT.

The chain links TRBV15 to TRBJ2-1; 7 bases line up with TRBD2. V lost 0 bases to trimming and J lost 10 bases; unmatched junction nucleotides: 3. Germline V gives CDR1 LNHNV, CDR2 YYDKDF (reference sequence). The CDR3 sequence is 13 residues long. In DNA form, the CDR3 reads TGTGCCACCAGCAGAGAGGACGGGAGGGAGCAGTTCTTC. It is translated as CATSREDGREQFF.

This rearrangement joins TRBV7-6 to TRBJ2-3; tentative D call: TRBD2 (5 bases). V lost 4 bases and J 8 bases, leaving 13 bases between the germline ends. CDR3 length: 13 amino acids. CDR1 is SGHVS, CDR2 FNYEAQ, per germline. The CDR3 loop reads CASSYDQRGTQYF. The CDR3 nucleotides read TGTGCCAGCAGCTATGACCAACGGGGTACGCAGTATTTT.

The chain has TRBV9 and TRBJ2-2; D uncertain. Germline CDR1 SGDLS, CDR2 YYNGEE. V was shortened by 4 bases and J by 0 bases, with 10 bases between the two germline ends. The CDR3 spans 15 residues. The DNA for the CDR3 is TGTGCCAGCAGCCTTCTGCCCGCGAACACCGGGGAGCTGTTTTTT. Residues: CASSLLPANTGELFF.

This clone was observed a few times. Other DNA sequences in this specimen translate into the identical CDR3. J is TRBJ2-7 and V is TRBV5-4; the D is unclear. The length of the CDR3 is 11 residues. Trimming took off 3 bases at V and 0 bases at J, with 1 base between the two ends. CDR1 is SGHNT, CDR2 YYREEE, per germline (reference sequence). CDR3 in amino acids: CASSSSYEQYF. The DNA of the CDR3 is TGTGCCAGCAGCTCCTCCTACGAGCAGTACTTC.

The gene calls are TRBV5-4 and TRBJ2-3; D unresolved. CDR3 length: 15 amino acids. Deletions cut 2 bases from V and 0 bases from J, with 10 bases between. Per the germline V gene, CDR1 is SGHNT and CDR2 is YYREEE (reference sequence). CDR3 in amino acids: CASSLGGISTDTQYF. The CDR3 DNA is TGTGCCAGCAGCTTAGGTGGGATTAGCACAGATACGCAGTATTTT.

This sequence joins TRBV7-8 and TRBJ2-3; 7 positions agree with TRBD1. Germline V gene data show CDR1 as SGHVS and CDR2 as FQNEAQ. The CDR3 contains 12 residues. This chain's CDR3 is CATGQRADTQYF. The CDR3 DNA reads as TGTGCAACGGGACAGAGGGCAGATACGCAGTATTTT.

In DNA, the CDR3 is TGCGCCAGCAGCTTGTTCATCCCTAGCGGAGCCTACAATGAGCAGTTCTTC. Translated, it gives CASSLFIPSGAYNEQFF. The chain is built from TRBV5-1 and TRBJ2-1; 7 bases align to TRBD2. V was pared by 1 base and J by 2 bases, with 9 bases of the junction left unmatched. The CDR3 spans 17 residues. Germline CDR1 SGHRS, CDR2 YFSETQ.

The J gene is TRBJ2-7, the V gene TRBV2, with TRBD1 matching 9 bases. Looked up from germline, CDR1 is SNHLY and CDR2 is FYNNEI. CDR3 length: 14 residues. The V segment lost 6 bases and the J segment 3 bases; nucleotides outside the gene matches: 6. The CDR3: CASRAGTGNYEQYF. The CDR3 nucleotides read TGTGCCAGCAGGGCCGGGACAGGGAACTACGAGCAGTACTTC.

The chain links TRBV11-1 to TRBJ2-7, with D tentatively TRBD1 (6 bases). This CDR3 has 12 amino acids. Germline V lookup: CDR1 SGHAT, CDR2 FQDESV (reference sequence). Trimming shortened V by 5 bases and J by 6 bases, and 11 bases separated the two germline ends. The chain's CDR3 is CASSTDRREQYF. CDR3 DNA sequence: TGTGCCAGCAGCACGGACAGACGCGAGCAGTACTTC.

V usage is TRBV28 and J usage is TRBJ2-1; 9 bases agree with TRBD1. This CDR3 region has 15 residues. Germline V gene lookup returns CDR1 MDHEN and CDR2 SYDVKM. Germline trimming cut 5 bases from V and 2 bases from J; bases unmatched to any gene: 4. The CDR3 DNA reads TGTGCCAGCAGTCTCCGGACAGGGGCCTACAATGAGCAGTTCTTC. Translating gives CASSLRTGAYNEQFF.

This clone was recorded once. J is TRBJ1-1 and V is TRBV20-1; D is ambiguous. V was cut by 6 bases and J by 6 bases, with 11 bases left in between. Looked up from germline, CDR1 is DFQATT and CDR2 is SNEGSKA (reference sequence). The CDR3 sequence is 11 residues long. CDR3 DNA: TGCAGTGCGTCCCTTCGGTCTGAAGCTTTCTTT. Its translation is CSASLRSEAFF.